A single sample gave rise to the 16 T cell receptor beta chains below, sequenced in a study of T cell changes during pregnancy in multiple sclerosis. Profiled with immunoSEQ multiplex PCR; TCRdb holds only in-frame clones, not every one. The sample holds tens of thousands of clones; 85% to 95% are singletons and the top ten take 0.61%. The source material was CD4+ T cells from peripheral blood mononuclear cells, sampled in the third trimester of pregnancy. These receptors all come from a female donor with multiple sclerosis, enrolled in a pregnancy study.

This chain links TRBV10-3 with TRBJ2-2, with 9 nucleotides matching TRBD2. Germline CDR1 is ENHRY and CDR2 is SYGVKD. The trim removed 2 bases at V and 6 bases at J, leaving 10 bases unmatched. The CDR3 has 17 amino acids. The CDR3 nucleotides read TGTGCCATCAGTGAGCCCACGGGCAGCGGGAGGTCCGGGGAGCTGTTTTTT. The encoded protein is CAISEPTGSGRSGELFF.

V and J are TRBV5-1 and TRBJ1-6; D is perhaps TRBD1 (6 bases). CDR3 length equals 15 residues. The V gene lost 3 bases and the J gene lost 8 bases, with 15 bases spanning the gap. CDR1 SGHRS and CDR2 YFSETQ come from the germline V gene. The CDR3 nucleotides read TGCGCCAGCAGCTCCACTACAGGGTCTGATTCACCCCTCCACTTT. Translation gives CASSSTTGSDSPLHF.

The CDR3 reads CASSPVGRANSLAKNIQYF. The CDR3, as DNA: TGCGCCAGCAGCCCCGTGGGCAGGGCCAATTCCCTAGCCAAAAACATTCAGTACTTC. V gene TRBV5-1 combines with J gene TRBJ2-4, with a possible D match to TRBD1 (5 bases). CDR3 length equals 19 residues. CDR1 is SGHRS and CDR2 is YFSETQ in the germline V gene. V was cut by 4 bases and J by 0 bases, with 23 bases left in between.

In the case of this clone: Sequence at one end of the junction differs from germline and may be a read error. The genes are TRBV10-3 and TRBJ2-1; D perhaps matches TRBD2 (6 bases). CDR1 is ENHRY and CDR2 is SYGVKD in the germline V gene. The CDR3 loop spans 15 amino acids. The CDR3 loop is CAIRESGGSYNEQFF. CDR3 DNA: TGTGCCATCAGGGAGTCTGGGGGGTCCTACAATGAGCAGTTCTTC.

The chain uses TRBV25-1 and TRBJ2-5; 12 bases match TRBD2. This CDR3 is 15 amino acids long. J was trimmed by 6 bases and V by 6 bases; bases with no gene match: 8. Germline values: CDR1 MGHDK, CDR2 SYGVNS. CDR3 sequence: CASSRLAGEVKTQYF. For the CDR3, the DNA is TGTGCCAGCAGCAGACTAGCGGGAGAGGTAAAGACCCAGTACTTC.

The chain is built from TRBV6-5 and TRBJ2-1; a weak D match, TRBD1 (5 bases). The CDR3 sequence is 15 residues long. The V and J ends lost 6 bases and 6 bases respectively, with 18 bases between them. Germline CDR1 is MNHEY and CDR2 is SVGAGI. The CDR3 loop is CASSDSSPLLNEQFF. CDR3 bases: TGTGCCAGCAGCGACAGCTCCCCCTTACTCAATGAGCAGTTCTTC.

This chain uses TRBV29-1 with TRBJ2-5; 9 nucleotides match TRBD1. V shed 3 bases, J shed 7 bases, and the junction held 9 bases outside the gene matches. Per germline, CDR1 SQVTM and CDR2 ANQGSEA. The CDR3 is made up of 14 amino acids. The DNA for the CDR3 is TGCAGCGTTGATGGACAGGGGACCCCCGGGACCCAGTACTTC. This gives the protein CSVDGQGTPGTQYF.

The chain has TRBV6-4 and TRBJ1-1, with D unclear. CDR3 length equals 14 residues. CDR1 MRHNA and CDR2 SNTAGT come from the germline V gene. V gave up 6 bases and J gave up 4 bases, with 15 bases separating them. CDR3 loop: CASSQLEGSTEAFF. In DNA, the CDR3 is TGTGCCAGCAGCCAGTTGGAAGGGAGCACTGAAGCTTTCTTT.

V usage is TRBV4-1 and J usage is TRBJ2-7; 7 positions match TRBD2. The V segment lost 1 base and the J segment 9 bases; nucleotides outside the gene matches: 18. This CDR3 comprises 17 residues. Germline-derived CDR1 and CDR2 are MGHRA and YSYEKL. The CDR3 here is CASSQGGLNWRGTGQYF. The CDR3 DNA follows: TGCGCCAGCAGCCAAGGAGGATTAAACTGGCGGGGGACTGGGCAGTACTTC.

The chain links TRBV14 to TRBJ2-5; 11 positions agree with TRBD2. The V gene end was trimmed by 6 bases and the J gene end by 2 bases; junction bases not matched to a gene: 2. Looked up from germline, CDR1 is SGHDN and CDR2 is FVKESK. The CDR3 covers 14 residues. The CDR3: CASSRLAGQETQYF. Here the CDR3 DNA reads TGTGCCAGCAGTCGACTAGCGGGGCAAGAGACCCAGTACTTC. Filled out from reference TRBV14 and TRBJ2-5, the complete variable domain reads EAGVTQFPSHSVIEKGQTVTLRCDPISGHDNLYWYRRVMGKEIKFLLHFVKESKQDESGMPNNRFLAERTGGTYSTLKVQPAELEDSGVYFCASSRLAGQETQYFGPGTRLLVL.

The gene calls are TRBV7-2 and TRBJ2-1; D might be TRBD2 (5 bases). The CDR3 length is 14 residues. Germline CDR1 is SGHTA and CDR2 is FQGNSA. Deletions cut 5 bases from V and 0 bases from J, with 8 bases between. CDR3 region: CASSQLDSYNEQFF. The CDR3 DNA is TGTGCCAGCAGCCAACTAGACTCCTACAATGAGCAGTTCTTC.

The rearrangement joins TRBV27 to TRBJ2-7; weak D call: TRBD1 (5 bases). CDR1 is MNHEY, CDR2 SMNVEV, per germline (reference sequence). This CDR3 has 15 amino acids. Trimming took 5 bases from V and 3 from J, leaving 17 bases between them. DNA of the CDR3: TGTGCCAGCAGTCCCTCAGCAGGGAAAAACTACGAGCAGTACTTC. Its protein is CASSPSAGKNYEQYF.

Written as DNA, the CDR3 is TGTGCCAGCACGACAGGGATCGCCGGGGAGCTGTTTTTT. Amino acid sequence: CASTTGIAGELFF. The chain links TRBV2 to TRBJ2-2, with 7 nucleotides matching TRBD1. CDR3 length equals 13 residues. Per germline, CDR1 SNHLY and CDR2 FYNNEI. The V and J ends lost 7 bases and 6 bases, in that order; junction bases with no gene match: 5. Looking up the rest from reference TRBV2 and TRBJ2-2 gives the full variable domain: EPEVTQTPSHQVTQMGQEVILRCVPISNHLYFYWYRQILGQKVEFLVSFYNNEISEKSEIFDDQFSVERPDGSNFTLKIRSTKLEDSAMYFCASTTGIAGELFFGEGSRLTVL.

The rearrangement links TRBV11-3 to TRBJ1-1, with 8 positions matching TRBD1. Germline V gives CDR1 SGHNT, CDR2 YENEEA. This CDR3 contains 17 residues. The ends lost 5 bases at V and 3 bases at J; junction bases unmatched: 14. The CDR3 region is CASSRIRQGSDYTEAFF. CDR3 coding DNA: TGTGCCAGCAGCCGAATTAGACAGGGGTCTGATTACACTGAAGCTTTCTTT. The variable domain in full, completed from reference TRBV11-3 and TRBJ1-1, reads EAGVVQSPRYKIIEKKQPVAFWCNPISGHNTLYWYLQNLGQGPELLIRYENEEAVDDSQLPKDRFSAERLKGVDSTLKIQPAELGDSAVYLCASSRIRQGSDYTEAFFGQGTRLTVV.

This clone was counted between two and nine times. This same CDR3 is encoded by further DNA sequences in the sample. The genes are TRBV5-1 and TRBJ1-6; 10 bases are a match to TRBD1. Trimming cost V 4 bases and J 7 bases; bases outside gene matches: 2. The CDR3 totals 14 residues. CDR1 and CDR2 from the germline V gene are SGHRS and YFSETQ. CDR3 sequence (DNA): TGCGCCAGCAGCCTGGGACAGGGGAATTCACCCCTCCACTTT. This translates into CASSLGQGNSPLHF.

V is TRBV27 and J is TRBJ2-3; D remains ambiguous. This CDR3 has 11 amino acids. Trimming shortened V by 9 bases and J by 0 bases, and 4 bases separated the two germline ends. Germline V gives CDR1 MNHEY, CDR2 SMNVEV (reference sequence). DNA of the CDR3: TGTGCCAGTTCTAGCACAGATACGCAGTATTTT. Translating gives CASSSTDTQYF.